A selection of T cell receptor beta chains follows, all from one sample in a study of cytomegalovirus exposure and HLA in healthy donors. Data came from immunoSEQ multiplex PCR; TCRdb stores just in-frame clones and leaves some out. The table shows roughly 300,000 clones, with roughly 89% occurring only once. The sample consisted of PBMCs. The receptor set was obtained from a man aged 40-49 years in good health and CMV-seropositive. Each CDR3 is given without its conserved first and last residue. Each record gives: CDR3 protein, V gene, J gene, clone size, CDR3 length. Not every row has a clone size; where given, it reads once, few, many or a size class.

ACGGGRAITDTQY,TRBV30,TRBJ2-3,-,13
ATSRDSGSVGEQY,TRBV15,TRBJ2-7,-,13
ASSHLPDEGTEAF,TRBV23-1,TRBJ1-1,-,13
ASSWPLAGDAGELF,TRBV5-6,TRBJ2-2,-,14
ASSLQGRGATQY,TRBV5-1,TRBJ2-3,-,12
ASTPKGLAGLYEQY,TRBV11-2,TRBJ2-7,-,14
ASSLGAGGAGNEKLF,TRBV28,TRBJ1-4,-,15
ASRSGQGANIEQY,TRBV2,-,-,13
ASSFRPGLAYGYT,TRBV28,TRBJ1-2,-,13
AISGTGSSYEQY,TRBV7-9,TRBJ2-7,-,12
ASSYGGANEKLF,TRBV6-5,TRBJ1-4,few,12
ASSLDGSGATYNEQF,TRBV5-1,TRBJ2-1,-,15
ASSSPTGTSGNTIY,TRBV5-1,TRBJ1-3,-,14
SSSLAGRGREAF,TRBV7-9,TRBJ1-1,-,12
ASSSPRDSRVTEAF,TRBV28,TRBJ1-1,-,14
ATSKRTGFEKLF,TRBV15,TRBJ1-4,-,12
ASRSIAGLYEQY,TRBV6-1,TRBJ2-7,-,12
ASTGTGGEQY,TRBV27,TRBJ2-7,-,10
ASSYSTVRQNTEAF,TRBV6-5,TRBJ1-1,few,14
ASSQSLSGFNGGYT,TRBV4-2,TRBJ1-2,once,14
ASSQANNEQF,TRBV4-1,TRBJ2-1,-,10
ASSYSGLGSYNEQF,TRBV6-5,TRBJ2-1,-,14
ASSLALGGYEQY,TRBV7-7,TRBJ2-7,few,12
ASSGLAGTTDTQY,TRBV28,TRBJ2-3,once,13
ASRGTGTSTDTQY,TRBV6-5,TRBJ2-3,-,13
ASSPQGRNQPQH,TRBV6-5,TRBJ1-5,-,12
ASSLPGGNTEAF,TRBV5-6,TRBJ1-1,few,12
ASSLQGSSYGYT,TRBV27,TRBJ1-2,once,12
ASSYLTGGSLYGYT,TRBV6-5,TRBJ1-2,-,14
AVHREMNTEAF,TRBV28,TRBJ1-1,-,11
ASRGEGRGYGYT,TRBV28,TRBJ1-2,-,12
ASSLQREPVF,TRBV27,TRBJ2-1,-,10
ASSDSRVFGTEAF,TRBV6-4,TRBJ1-1,once,13
ASSRSGTGGGYEQY,TRBV7-9,TRBJ2-7,-,14
SVGAAYEQY,TRBV20-1,TRBJ2-7,once,9
ASKGQGNYGYT,TRBV2,TRBJ1-2,-,11
ASSLLSLEETQY,TRBV5-5,TRBJ2-5,-,12
ASSQLSGANVLT,TRBV4-2,TRBJ2-6,-,12
AWMFGLAGVYEQY,TRBV30,TRBJ2-7,once,13
ASSGQGAEGYT,TRBV6-4,TRBJ1-2,-,11
ASSPGGNEQF,TRBV4-1,TRBJ2-1,-,10